This note documents a single T cell receptor (beta chain) sequence. The antigen remains undetermined. The sample originates from a study of siplizumab effects on memory and regulatory T cells. TCRdb keeps only in-frame clones here, not all; method: immunoSEQ multiplex PCR. The sample lists more than 85,000 clones, roughly nine tenths occurring once. Germline V gene lookup returns CDR1 ENHRY and CDR2 SYGVKD. Trimming cost V 6 bases and J 5 bases, with 17 bases left between them. The CDR3 covers 15 residues. General study points: Proliferating Tregs taken from siplizumab cultures were not shown to have a confirmed suppressive function.

V is TRBV10-3 and J is TRBJ1-5, with D tentatively TRBD1 (6 bases). This clonotype was obtained from a human donor in good health. Sequences were obtained from Tregs sorted from blood. CDR3 amino acids: CAIRGDTSDHQPQHF. The CDR3 nucleotides are TGTGCCATCAGAGGGGACACCTCGGACCATCAGCCCCAGCATTTT.